The subject of this entry is one TCR beta chain. Germline CDR1 is SGHTA and CDR2 is FQGNSA. The length of the CDR3 is 15 residues. Trimming cost V 2 bases and J 4 bases, with 14 bases left between them. These data are taken from a study of blood T cell repertoires in COVID-19. Study summary: Both acute and convalescent COVID-19 samples were obtained from the United States, Italy and Spain.

TCRdb's table, derived via immunoSEQ multiplex PCR, lists solely in-frame clones and lacks some. The sample consists of under 150,000 clones, over 60% of them appearing once. This sequence originates from a woman aged 45-65 years with active or convalescent COVID-19. The sample taken for sequencing was peripheral blood. The chain is built from TRBV7-2 and TRBJ2-5, with a weak D call TRBD1 (6 bases). The CDR3 spells CASSLKAQGLETQYF. CDR3 bases: TGTGCCAGCAGCTTAAAAGCCCAGGGGTTAGAGACCCAGTACTTC.